This is a list of T cell receptor beta chains from one sample in a study of blood T cells in healthy people across ages. TCRdb recomputed calls from the 5' RACE reads with MiXCR, one row per CDR3 protein. The sample lists about 1.5 million distinct CDR3 sequences; about 43% were seen once. Source material: blood. These receptor sequences come from a young woman in good health. Both conserved end residues are part of each CDR3. A D gene is named only where the DNA matches it firmly. Some rows mark clone size as missing; the rest say once, few, many or name a class of expanded clone.

>TRBJ1-2|-|TRBV20-1|once
CSATVHSVYGYTF
TGCAGTGCTACGGTACATTCAGTGTACGGCTACACCTTC
>TRBJ2-3|TRBD2|TRBV2|few
CASSDRGDDTQYF
TGTGCCAGCAGTGACCGGGGGGACGATACGCAGTATTTT
>TRBJ1-5|-|TRBV28|-
CASNSGVSNQPQHF
TGTGCCAGCAATTCCGGGGTCAGCAATCAGCCCCAGCATTTT
>TRBJ1-1|-|TRBV7-9|few
CASSPTAEAFF
TGTGCCAGCAGCCCCACGGCTGAAGCTTTCTTT
>TRBJ2-7|TRBD1|TRBV3-1|-
CASSLLDRDGGEQYF
TGTGCCAGCAGCCTTCTAGACAGGGATGGTGGCGAGCAGTACTTC
>TRBJ1-3|-|TRBV29-1|few
CSVERAGSGNTIYF
TGCAGCGTTGAACGGGCAGGCTCTGGAAACACCATATATTTT
>TRBJ1-5|-|TRBV27|-
CASSYRSDQPQHF
TGTGCCAGCAGCTACCGGAGCGATCAGCCCCAGCATTTT
>TRBJ2-7|TRBD2|TRBV20-1|-
CSARKAGVPLYEQYF
TGCAGTGCTAGAAAAGCGGGGGTCCCACTCTACGAGCAGTACTTC
>TRBJ2-1|-|TRBV7-8|few
CASSILIGEQFF
TGTGCCAGCAGCATCTTGATTGGTGAGCAGTTCTTC
>TRBJ1-1|-|TRBV29-1|-
CSVEAQGMNTEAFF
TGCAGCGTTGAAGCCCAGGGGATGAACACTGAAGCTTTCTTT
>TRBJ1-5|TRBD1|TRBV6-6|-
CASRLGGGTGPSQPQHF
TGTGCCAGCAGACTGGGGGGAGGGACAGGGCCATCTCAGCCCCAGCATTTT
>TRBJ2-3|TRBD2|TRBV12-3/TRBV12-4|few
CASSSTSGVFTDTQYF
TGTGCCAGCAGTTCTACTAGCGGAGTCTTCACAGATACGCAGTATTTT
>TRBJ1-2|-|TRBV7-2|-
CASSPPGFSNYGYTF
TGTGCCAGCAGCCCCCCCGGGTTCTCTAACTATGGCTACACCTTC
>TRBJ2-7|-|TRBV20-1|many
CSAPRRAYEQYF
TGCAGTGCCCCTAGACGTGCCTACGAGCAGTACTTC
>TRBJ2-3|-|TRBV7-2|many
CASSPTRGDTQYF
TGTGCCAGCAGCCCTACACGTGGGGATACGCAGTATTTT
>TRBJ2-4|-|TRBV12-3/TRBV12-4|-
CASSNMVGAKNIQYF
TGTGCCAGCAGCAATATGGTAGGGGCCAAAAACATTCAGTACTTC
>TRBJ2-1|-|TRBV28|-
CASSSPGPSNEQFF
TGTGCCAGCAGTTCACCTGGACCGTCCAATGAGCAGTTCTTC
>TRBJ2-1|TRBD1|TRBV20-1|-
CSARGQGSSYNEQFF
TGCAGTGCTAGAGGACAGGGAAGCTCCTACAATGAGCAGTTCTTC
>TRBJ1-2|-|TRBV12-3/TRBV12-4|-
CASRSDRARYGYTF
TGTGCCAGCAGATCGGACAGAGCCAGATATGGCTACACCTTC
>TRBJ2-7|TRBD2|TRBV12-3/TRBV12-4|-
CASRPGLASTYEQYF
TGTGCCAGCAGACCGGGACTAGCCTCCACCTACGAGCAGTACTTC
>TRBJ2-7|-|TRBV6-2/TRBV6-3|-
CASKQQPYEQYF
TGTGCCAGCAAACAGCAGCCCTACGAGCAGTACTTC
>TRBJ1-2|-|TRBV20-1|few
CSAPRGYGYTF
TGCAGTGCTCCCCGGGGCTATGGCTACACCTTC
>TRBJ2-1|TRBD2|TRBV5-1|-
CASIPGAGVRNEQFF
TGCGCCAGCATCCCCGGGGCGGGAGTCCGCAATGAGCAGTTCTTC
>TRBJ1-2|TRBD1|TRBV5-1|-
CASSLALGQGGDGYTF
TGCGCCAGCAGCTTGGCGCTGGGACAGGGCGGAGATGGCTACACCTTC
>TRBJ2-5|TRBD2|TRBV29-1|few
CSVGGQVALSTSGEETQYF
TGCAGCGTTGGGGGCCAGGTCGCCCTTTCCACTAGCGGGGAAGAGACCCAGTACTTC
>TRBJ2-3|-|TRBV6-5|-
CASSYSGPLTSDTQYF
TGTGCCAGCAGTTACTCGGGACCACTGACCTCAGATACGCAGTATTTT
>TRBJ1-5|-|TRBV28|-
CASSLGPQNQPQHF
TGTGCCAGCAGTTTAGGCCCACAAAATCAGCCCCAGCATTTT
>TRBJ2-1|TRBD2|TRBV6-1|-
CASSEVPSGSSYNEQFF
TGTGCCAGCAGTGAGGTGCCTAGCGGGAGCTCCTACAATGAGCAGTTCTTC
>TRBJ2-1|-|TRBV12-3/TRBV12-4|few
CASSGAVHNEQFF
TGTGCCAGCAGTGGGGCAGTCCACAATGAGCAGTTCTTC
>TRBJ1-5|-|TRBV12-3/TRBV12-4|-
CASMDSIHSNQPQHF
TGTGCCAGCATGGATTCCATTCATAGCAATCAGCCCCAGCATTTT
>TRBJ2-3|-|TRBV20-1|-
CSTTGRGGSTDTQYF
TGCAGTACTACAGGGAGGGGGGGTAGCACAGATACGCAGTATTTT
>TRBJ1-2|TRBD1|TRBV29-1|-
CSARGVLYGYTF
TGCAGCGCCAGGGGGGTTCTCTATGGCTACACCTTC
>TRBJ2-3|TRBD2|TRBV3-1|-
CASSQLTSVADTQYF
TGTGCCAGCAGCCAATTAACTAGCGTCGCAGATACGCAGTATTTT
>TRBJ2-5|-|TRBV4-2|few
CASSQDPGEEETQYF
TGTGCCAGCAGCCAAGATCCGGGAGAAGAAGAGACCCAGTACTTC
>TRBJ2-7|-|TRBV3-1|-
CASSQLRYEQYF
TGTGCCAGCAGCCAATTGAGATACGAGCAGTACTTC
>TRBJ2-3|-|TRBV6-5|-
CASRRGLSADTQYF
TGTGCCAGCAGACGAGGACTTAGCGCAGATACGCAGTATTTT
>TRBJ2-3|TRBD2|TRBV11-2|-
CASSLIGAGALRSPTDTQYF
TGTGCCAGCAGCTTAATTGGAGCGGGGGCCCTACGGAGCCCCACAGATACGCAGTATTTT
>TRBJ2-3|-|TRBV4-2|-
CASSQVTSTLGDTQYF
TGTGCCAGCAGCCAAGTAACTAGCACCCTAGGGGATACGCAGTATTTT
>TRBJ2-4|-|TRBV29-1|-
CSVEGSGGPKNIQYF
TGCAGCGTTGAAGGTAGTGGGGGACCCAAAAACATTCAGTACTTC
>TRBJ1-1|-|TRBV6-6|-
CARSYSGANTEAFF
TGTGCCCGCAGTTATAGTGGGGCGAACACTGAAGCTTTCTTT
>TRBJ1-2|-|TRBV25-1|few
CASSTLPRDGDYGYTF
TGTGCCAGCAGTACCTTGCCCCGGGACGGCGACTATGGCTACACCTTC
>TRBJ2-3|-|TRBV7-2|few
CASSLEASYEDTQYF
TGTGCCAGCAGCTTAGAGGCTAGCTATGAGGATACGCAGTATTTT
>TRBJ1-5|-|TRBV7-2|few
CASSPDSPNQPQHF
TGTGCCAGCAGCCCGGACAGCCCCAATCAGCCCCAGCATTTT
>TRBJ2-1|-|TRBV7-9|many
CASRVSSSYNEQFF
TGTGCCAGCAGAGTTTCTAGCTCCTACAATGAGCAGTTCTTC
>TRBJ1-1|-|TRBV2|many
CASTRVNTEAFF
TGTGCCAGCACCCGAGTGAACACTGAAGCTTTCTTT
>TRBJ2-3|-|TRBV9|few
CASTPGGGYTDTQYF
TGTGCCAGCACCCCTGGTGGGGGCTACACAGATACGCAGTATTTT
>TRBJ2-3|TRBD2|TRBV4-1|few
CASSLYPAPSGGVGDTQYF
TGCGCCAGCAGCCTATATCCGGCCCCTAGCGGGGGGGTGGGAGATACGCAGTATTTT
>TRBJ2-1|TRBD2|TRBV27|-
CASSLSPSGDNEQFF
TGTGCCAGCAGTTTATCGCCTAGCGGGGATAATGAGCAGTTCTTC
>TRBJ2-1|TRBD2|TRBV4-1|many
CASSRTSGRSDEQFF
TGCGCCAGCAGCCGGACTAGCGGGAGGTCCGATGAGCAGTTCTTC
>TRBJ2-5|TRBD2|TRBV9|-
CASSVGGGGFQETQYF
TGTGCCAGCAGCGTAGGCGGGGGGGGGTTTCAAGAGACCCAGTACTTC
>TRBJ1-3|-|TRBV6-5|-
CASSGAGNTIYF
TGTGCCAGCAGTGGAGCTGGAAACACCATATATTTT
>TRBJ1-4|-|TRBV15|-
CATSRTLGLKEKLFF
TGTGCCACCAGCAGAACACTGGGTCTTAAGGAAAAACTGTTTTTT
>TRBJ1-5|-|TRBV11-2|once
CASSAQGHQPQHF
TGTGCCAGCAGCGCGCAGGGTCATCAGCCCCAGCATTTT